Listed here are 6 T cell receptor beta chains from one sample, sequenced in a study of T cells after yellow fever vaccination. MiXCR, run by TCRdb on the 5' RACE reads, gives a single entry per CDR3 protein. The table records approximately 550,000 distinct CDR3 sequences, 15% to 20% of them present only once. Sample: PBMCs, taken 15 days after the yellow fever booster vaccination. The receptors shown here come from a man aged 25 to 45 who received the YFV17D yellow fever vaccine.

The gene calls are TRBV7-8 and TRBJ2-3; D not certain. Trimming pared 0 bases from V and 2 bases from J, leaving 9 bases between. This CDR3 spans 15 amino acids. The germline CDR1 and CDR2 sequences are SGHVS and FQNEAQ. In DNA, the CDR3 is TGTGCCAGCAGCTTAGCGGGTCCTCCCACAGATACGCAGTATTTT. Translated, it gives CASSLAGPPTDTQYF.

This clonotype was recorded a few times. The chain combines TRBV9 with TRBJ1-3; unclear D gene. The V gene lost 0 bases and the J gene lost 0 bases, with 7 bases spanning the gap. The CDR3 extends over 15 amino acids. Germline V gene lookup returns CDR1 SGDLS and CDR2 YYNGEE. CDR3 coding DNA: TGTGCCAGCAGCGTAGCCGTGAGCTCTGGAAACACCATATATTTT. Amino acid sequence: CASSVAVSSGNTIYF.

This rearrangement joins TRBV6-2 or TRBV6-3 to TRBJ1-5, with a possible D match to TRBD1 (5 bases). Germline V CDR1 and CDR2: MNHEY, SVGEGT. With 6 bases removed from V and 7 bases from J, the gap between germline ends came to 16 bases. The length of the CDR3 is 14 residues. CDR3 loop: CASSLTEIGQPQHF. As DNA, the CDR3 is TGTGCCAGCAGCTTGACAGAAATTGGACAGCCCCAGCATTTT.

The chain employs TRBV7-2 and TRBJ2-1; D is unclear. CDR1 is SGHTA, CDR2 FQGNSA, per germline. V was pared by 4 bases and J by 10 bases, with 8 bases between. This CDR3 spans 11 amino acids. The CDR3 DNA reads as TGTGCCAGCAGCTGGGCGGCCGAGCAGTTCTTC. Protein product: CASSWAAEQFF.

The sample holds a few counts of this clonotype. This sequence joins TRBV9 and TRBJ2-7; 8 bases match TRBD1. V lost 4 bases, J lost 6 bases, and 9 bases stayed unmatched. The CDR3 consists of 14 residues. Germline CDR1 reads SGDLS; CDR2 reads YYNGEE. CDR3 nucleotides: TGTGCCAGCAGCAGAGAGGGGACAGGAGGCGAGCAGTACTTC. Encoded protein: CASSREGTGGEQYF.

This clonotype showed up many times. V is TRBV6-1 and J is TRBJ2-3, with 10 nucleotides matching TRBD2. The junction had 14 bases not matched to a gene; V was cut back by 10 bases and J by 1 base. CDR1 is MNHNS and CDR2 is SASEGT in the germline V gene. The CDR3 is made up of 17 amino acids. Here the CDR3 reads CAIRDASGLAGTDTQYF. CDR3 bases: TGTGCCATCAGAGACGCCTCCGGACTAGCGGGCACAGATACGCAGTATTTT.